Shown below are 10 T cell receptor beta chains from a single sample sequenced in a study of neurological immune-mediated disorders. TCRdb processed the 5' RACE reads anew with MiXCR; each CDR3 protein has one entry. The table includes approximately 51,000 distinct CDR3 sequences, about 3% detected once. The sample was PBMCs. These TCRs come from a man aged 35-49 years with multiple sclerosis.

The table lists this clonotype with many counts. The V gene is TRBV5-1, the J gene TRBJ2-7; 8 bases map to TRBD1. V lost 4 bases and J lost 3; bases outside the gene matches: 9. Germline CDR1 reads SGHRS; CDR2 reads YFSETQ. The CDR3 sequence is 15 residues long. In DNA, the CDR3 is TGCGCCAGCAGCACCCGACAGGGGCTACACTACGAGCAGTACTTC. This gives the protein CASSTRQGLHYEQYF.

The table lists this clonotype with many counts. V and J are TRBV24-1 and TRBJ2-1; 9 bases match TRBD2. The germline V gene has CDR1 KGHDR and CDR2 SFDVKD. This CDR3 region has 16 residues. The junction had 10 bases not matched to a gene; V was cut back by 4 bases and J by 7 bases. The CDR3 loop reads CATSDPRLAVGNEQFF. The CDR3 nucleotides read TGTGCCACCAGTGACCCCCGACTAGCGGTGGGGAATGAGCAGTTCTTC.

Many counts were recorded for this clonotype. This rearrangement joins TRBV2 to TRBJ2-7; 9 bases line up with TRBD2. V shed 3 bases, J shed 1 base, and the junction held 7 bases outside the gene matches. The germline V gene has CDR1 SNHLY and CDR2 FYNNEI. The CDR3 has 16 amino acids. The CDR3 region is CASSESSGGGSYEQYF. The CDR3 DNA reads as TGTGCCAGCAGTGAGAGTAGCGGGGGAGGGTCCTACGAGCAGTACTTC.

This clonotype was found many times. V usage is TRBV2 and J usage is TRBJ1-5; no definite D call. Trimming left V 6 bases short and J 4 bases short, with 16 bases between. This CDR3 contains 15 residues. Germline loops: CDR1 SNHLY, CDR2 FYNNEI. The CDR3 DNA is TGTGCCAGCAGCCCACCCGGGTCCTTAAATCAGCCCCAGCATTTT. Residues: CASSPPGSLNQPQHF.

The table lists this clonotype with many counts. This sequence joins TRBV6-6 and TRBJ2-3, with 7 positions matching TRBD1. CDR1 MNHNY and CDR2 SVGAGI come from the germline V gene (reference sequence). V dropped 6 bases and J dropped 8; count of bases not matched to a gene: 17. This CDR3 is built from 16 residues. CDR3 coding DNA: TGTGCCAGCAGCCGCACAGGGGAGATGAGTGGAGGTACGCAGTATTTT. Encoded protein: CASSRTGEMSGGTQYF.

This clonotype was recorded many times. Compared with germline, one end of the junction differs, possibly owing to a read error. The chain carries TRBV7-7 and TRBJ2-3, with D uncertain. The CDR3 consists of 13 residues. Germline assignment: CDR1 SSHAT and CDR2 FNYEAQ (reference sequence). CDR3 DNA sequence: TGTGCTAGCAGCTTAACTCCCACAGATACGCAGTATTTT. This encodes CASSLTPTDTQYF.

This clonotype was observed at least ten times. The chain links TRBV24-1 to TRBJ2-7; weak D call: TRBD1 (6 bases). The CDR3 runs 15 residues. The ends were cut back, 3 bases at V and 3 bases at J, with 14 bases in the middle. From germline, CDR1 is KGHDR and CDR2 SFDVKD. CDR3: CATSDGQRTVYEQYF. The CDR3 DNA follows: TGTGCCACCAGTGATGGACAGCGAACCGTCTACGAGCAGTACTTC.

This clonotype was detected ten times or more. The DNA of the CDR3 is TGCGCCAGCAGCTTGGGGCGTGGGGAGACCCAGTACTTC. The encoded protein is CASSLGRGETQYF. The chain uses TRBV5-1 and TRBJ2-5; D not certain. The CDR3 spans 13 residues. The ends were cut back, 0 bases at V and 5 bases at J, with 8 bases in the middle. Per germline, CDR1 SGHRS and CDR2 YFSETQ.

This clonotype was recorded at least ten times. The V call is TRBV28, the J call TRBJ1-5; D gene uncertain. With 2 bases removed from V and 2 bases from J, the gap between germline ends came to 4 bases. The CDR3 loop spans 13 amino acids. Germline V gene sequence: CDR1 MDHEN, CDR2 SYDVKM. The CDR3 DNA reads TGTGCCAGCAGTTTACCTGGCAATCAGCCCCAGCATTTT. Protein product: CASSLPGNQPQHF.

The chain joins TRBV7-9 to TRBJ1-1; the match to TRBD1 covers 7 bases. Germline assignment: CDR1 SEHNR and CDR2 FQNEAQ (reference sequence). The trim removed 3 bases at V and 4 bases at J, leaving 5 bases unmatched. CDR3 length equals 14 residues. CDR3 bases: TGTGCCAGCAGCTTTACGACAGGGAGCACTGAAGCTTTCTTT. This codes for CASSFTTGSTEAFF.